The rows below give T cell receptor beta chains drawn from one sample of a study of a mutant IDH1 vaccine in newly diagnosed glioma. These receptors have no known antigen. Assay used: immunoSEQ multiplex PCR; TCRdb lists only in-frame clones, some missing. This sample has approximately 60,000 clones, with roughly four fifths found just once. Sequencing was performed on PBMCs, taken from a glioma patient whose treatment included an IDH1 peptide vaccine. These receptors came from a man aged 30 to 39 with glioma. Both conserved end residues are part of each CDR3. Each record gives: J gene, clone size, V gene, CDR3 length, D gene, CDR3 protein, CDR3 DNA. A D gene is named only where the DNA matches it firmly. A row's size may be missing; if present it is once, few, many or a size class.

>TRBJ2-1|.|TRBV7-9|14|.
CASRQGGGPREQFF
TGTGCCAGCCGACAAGGGGGGGGGCCACGGGAGCAGTTCTTC
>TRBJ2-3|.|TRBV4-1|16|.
CASSQDNRGKTDTQYF
TGCGCCAGCAGCCAAGATAATCGCGGGAAAACAGATACGCAGTATTTT
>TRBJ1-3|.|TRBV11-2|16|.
CASSPARGRERDTIYF
TGTGCCAGCAGCCCAGCACGGGGCCGTGAAAGAGACACCATATATTTT
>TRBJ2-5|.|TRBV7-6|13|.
CASSLWGRETQYF
TGTGCCAGCAGCTTATGGGGGCGGGAGACCCAGTACTTC
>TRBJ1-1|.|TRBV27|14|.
CASSFGRADTEAFF
TGTGCCAGCAGTTTTGGGAGGGCGGACACTGAAGCTTTCTTT
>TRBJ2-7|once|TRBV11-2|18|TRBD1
CASSLEPGRQGALYEQYF
TGTGCCAGCAGCTTAGAGCCGGGCCGGCAGGGGGCTTTATACGAGCAGTACTTC
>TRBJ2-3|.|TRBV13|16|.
CASSSRGQRSTDTQYF
TGTGCCAGCAGCTCCCGGGGCCAGCGTAGCACAGATACGCAGTATTTT
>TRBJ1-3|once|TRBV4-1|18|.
CASSREWETPFFGNTIYF
TGCGCCAGCAGCCGAGAGTGGGAGACACCGTTTTTCGGAAACACCATATATTTT
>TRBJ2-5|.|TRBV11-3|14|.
CASSLIGGHETQYF
TGTGCCAGCAGCTTAATCGGCGGTCATGAGACCCAGTACTTC
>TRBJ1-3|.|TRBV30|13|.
CAWAKGSGNTIYF
TGTGCCTGGGCAAAGGGGTCTGGAAACACCATATATTTT
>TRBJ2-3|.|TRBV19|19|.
CASSMRRVDTLPSTDTQYF
TGTGCCAGTAGTATGAGGCGGGTAGACACTCTTCCTAGCACAGATACGCAGTATTTT
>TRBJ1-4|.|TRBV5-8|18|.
CASRPGEVEVSTNEKLFF
TGTGCCAGCAGGCCAGGGGAGGTAGAGGTGTCAACTAATGAAAAACTGTTTTTT
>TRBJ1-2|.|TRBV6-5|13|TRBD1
CASSRTGIYGYTF
TGTGCCAGCAGTAGGACAGGCATTTATGGCTACACCTTC
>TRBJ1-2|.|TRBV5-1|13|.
CASSLQGTDGYTF
TGCGCCAGCAGCCTACAGGGTACGGATGGCTACACCTTC
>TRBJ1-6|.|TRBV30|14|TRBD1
CAWRVRDRGSPLHF
TGTGCCTGGAGAGTCCGGGACAGGGGCTCACCCCTCCACTTT
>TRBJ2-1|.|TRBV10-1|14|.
CASSESRGTTEQFF
TGCGCCAGCAGTGAGTCGAGAGGGACCACTGAGCAGTTCTTC
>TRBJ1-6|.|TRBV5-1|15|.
CASSLDPSGNSPLHF
TGCGCCAGCAGCTTGGACCCCTCGGGGAATTCACCCCTCCACTTT